The source of this TCR beta chain is a study of PD-1 blockade in classical Hodgkin lymphoma (dated by TCRdb to about 2020). In terms of the full investigation: Nivolumab dosing was 3 mg/kg intravenously every 2 weeks, continuing until either disease progression or unacceptable toxicity. A peripheral blood immune signature of response to PD-1 blockade in classical Hodgkin lymphoma was defined using TCR beta sequencing and CyTOF. Overall results and qualifications from the work: By C4D1, a significant rise was seen in CD4+ TCR diversity but not in CD8+ TCR diversity (p=0.0027 vs p=0.16), and the rise was most apparent among complete responders (p=0.02). Lower diversity was observed in patients in whom nivolumab was started less than 1 year after ASCT, and these patients were excluded from later analyses so that confounding by immune reconstitution would be avoided. Only a single clinical trial cohort was studied, and what caused the repertoire differences, possibly disease activity or prior therapy, remained undefined. Newly diagnosed patients were reported to have lower baseline TCR diversity than healthy donors, and relapsed/refractory patients were reported to have lower baseline TCR diversity still. Among trial patients, those achieving complete response had baseline diversity similar to that of newly diagnosed patients, while diversity was significantly lower in partial responders and progressors.

Of note for this clone: Its recognized antigen is unknown. Base-call qualities are not available, and no considerably larger clone is one nucleotide away.

Based on the germline V gene (reference sequence), the CDR1 and CDR2 sequences are LNHNV and YYDKDF. Inclusive of the bounding cysteine and phenylalanine, the CDR3 is 16 residues long. This entry keeps only the CDR3 DNA: 48 bases, framed from base 1. Cut back by 1 base and 4 bases, the V and J ends lie 15 bases apart. The sample's time point, from its label and the paper: cycle 1 day 1 (C1D1), immediately before nivolumab initiation. Every trial patient had relapsed following autologous stem cell transplantation, and prior brentuximab vedotin exposure was what differed among cohorts A, B and C. A total of roughly 60 patients with relapsed/refractory classical Hodgkin lymphoma made up the trial cohort, and each patient's best overall response was complete response, partial response or progressive disease. Trial patients were treated with single-agent nivolumab in the multi-cohort phase II CheckMate 205 trial. Best overall response was determined by an independent review committee according to the 2007 International Working Group response criteria. Trial PBMCs were obtained immediately prior to nivolumab initiation (C1D1) and on therapy at cycle 2 day 1 and cycle 4 day 1. Peripheral blood was collected in 8 mL Vacutainer Cell Preparation Tubes, from which PBMCs were isolated by centrifugation and then cryopreserved.

The Qiagen DNeasy kit was used to extract genomic DNA both from unsorted PBMCs and from the negatively selected CD4+ and CD8+ fractions. Amplification of TCR beta CDR3 regions was done by immunoSEQ multiplex PCR with primers that anneal to V and J segments. A synthetic immune receptor repertoire was used to minimize amplification bias, and any remaining bias was removed computationally after sequencing. In the original analysis: Custom Python scripts were used to quantify repertoire diversity as the Shannon entropy index. Unsorted, CD4+ and CD8+ repertoires were analyzed separately, except in combined analyses where CD4+ and CD8+ sequences were merged in silico. A clone was considered expanded if an increase in frequency of at least 2-fold after treatment relative to C1D1 was found, and a pseudocount of 0.5 was applied to clones undetected at baseline. Singleton clones were defined as clones with 0 or 1 copy at C1D1, and non-singleton clones were defined as clones with 2 or more copies. By matching protein sequences in sorted samples from the same patient, clones expanded in unsorted samples were annotated as CD4+, CD8+ or unknown. Wilcoxon tests were applied to paired samples to test diversity changes from C1D1 to C4D1. TCRdb limited this immuneACCESS table to in-frame rearrangements with V and J called. A share of clones is missing; checked studies link under half to unresolved V genes, and the rest is unexplained. The V and J calls and the clone size are those of that table, but D and trimming were determined from the DNA. This sample is represented by some 60,000 clones; 80% to 90% of them were singletons. The top ten clonotypes cover 15% of the sample.

The source of this sequence is a human donor with classical Hodgkin lymphoma. Sample: peripheral blood mononuclear cells (PBMCs), taken at baseline. The rearranged chain carries TRBV15 and TRBJ2-3, with a weak D call of TRBD2 (6 bases match). CDR3 region: CATSRGYAGIPDTQYF. The DNA reads TGTGCCACCAGCAGAGGGTACGCGGGGATTCCAGATACGCAGTATTTT. Reference TRBV15 and TRBJ2-3 proteins supply the regions before and after the CDR3; the full variable domain is: DAMVIQNPRYQVTQFGKPVTLSCSQTLNHNVMYWYQQKSSQAPKLLFHYYDKDFNNEADTPDNFQSRRPNTSFCFLDIRSPGLGDTAMYLCATSRGYAGIPDTQYFGPGTRLTVL.